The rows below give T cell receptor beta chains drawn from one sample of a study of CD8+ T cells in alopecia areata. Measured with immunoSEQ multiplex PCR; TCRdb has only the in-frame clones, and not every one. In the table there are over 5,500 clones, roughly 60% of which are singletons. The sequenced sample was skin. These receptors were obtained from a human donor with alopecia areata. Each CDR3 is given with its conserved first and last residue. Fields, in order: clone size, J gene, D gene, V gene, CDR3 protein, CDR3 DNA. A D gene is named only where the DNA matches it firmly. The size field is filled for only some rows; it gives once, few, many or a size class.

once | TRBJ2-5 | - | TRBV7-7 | CASSSSGASQETQYF | TGTGCCAGCAGTTCGTCGGGGGCCTCACAAGAGACCCAGTACTTC
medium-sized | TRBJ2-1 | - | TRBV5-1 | CASSLGGRINNEQFF | TGCGCCAGCAGCCTAGGGGGGAGGATCAACAATGAGCAGTTCTTC
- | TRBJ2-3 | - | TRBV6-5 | CASRTRGDTQYF | TGTGCCAGCAGGACCCGGGGGGATACGCAGTATTTT
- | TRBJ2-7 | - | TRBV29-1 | CSVAPSYGEQYF | TGCAGCGTTGCCCCGTCCTACGGCGAGCAGTACTTC
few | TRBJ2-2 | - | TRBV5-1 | CASSLEMGNTGELFF | TGCGCCAGCAGCTTGGAGATGGGGAACACCGGGGAGCTGTTTTTT
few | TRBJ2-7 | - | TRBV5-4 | CASSFQGIEQYF | TGTGCCAGCAGCTTCCAGGGTATCGAGCAGTACTTC
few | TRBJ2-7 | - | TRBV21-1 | CASSPRKVYEQYF | TGTGCCAGCAGCCCGCGAAAGGTCTACGAGCAGTACTTC
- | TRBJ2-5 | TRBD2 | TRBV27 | CASSLSPSGRGETQYF | TGTGCCAGCAGTTTATCGCCTAGCGGGAGGGGAGAGACCCAGTACTTC
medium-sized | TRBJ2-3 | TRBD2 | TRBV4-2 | CASSQEGTSGGHTDTQYF | TGTGCCAGCAGCCAAGAGGGGACTAGCGGGGGGCACACAGATACGCAGTATTTT
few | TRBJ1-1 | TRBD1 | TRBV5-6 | CASSSDRDLFF | TGTGCCAGCAGCTCGGACAGGGATCTTTTCTTT
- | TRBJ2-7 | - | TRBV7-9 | CASSSRGPYEQYF | TGTGCCAGCAGCTCCCGCGGTCCTTACGAGCAGTACTTC
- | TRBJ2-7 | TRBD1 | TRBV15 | CATSRAGGLHDSGEQYF | TGTGCCACCAGCCGGGCAGGGGGTTTACATGACAGTGGGGAGCAGTACTTC
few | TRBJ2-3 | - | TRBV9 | CASSVQASTDTQYF | TGTGCCAGCAGCGTACAGGCTAGCACAGATACGCAGTATTTT
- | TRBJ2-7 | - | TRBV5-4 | CASSLGGHYEQYF | TGTGCCAGCAGCTTGGGGGGACACTACGAGCAGTACTTC
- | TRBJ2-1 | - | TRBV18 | CASSRPGAMEGSKFF | TGTGCCAGCTCACGGCCAGGAGCGATGGAGGGGAGCAAGTTCTTC
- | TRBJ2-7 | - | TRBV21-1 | CASNESDWYYEQYF | TGTGCCAGCAACGAATCCGACTGGTACTACGAGCAGTACTTC
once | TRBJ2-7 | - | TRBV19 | CASSSRGREQYF | TGTGCCAGTAGTTCCCGAGGCCGCGAGCAGTACTTC
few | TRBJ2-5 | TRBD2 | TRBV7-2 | CASSFLAGGETQYF | TGTGCCAGCAGCTTCTTAGCGGGGGGGGAGACCCAGTACTTC
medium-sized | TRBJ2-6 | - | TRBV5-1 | CASRLSSGANVLTF | TGCGCCAGCAGGCTGAGCTCTGGGGCCAACGTCCTGACTTTC
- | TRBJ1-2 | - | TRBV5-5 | CASRQAANYGYTF | TGTGCCAGCAGACAGGCGGCTAACTATGGCTACACCTTC
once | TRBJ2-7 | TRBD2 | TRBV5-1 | CASSLGWEGSYEQYF | TGCGCCAGCAGCTTGGGATGGGAGGGAAGCTACGAGCAGTACTTC
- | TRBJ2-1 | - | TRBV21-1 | CASRGLLATPSDNEQFF | TGTGCCAGCAGGGGGCTGTTAGCTACACCATCCGACAATGAGCAGTTCTTC
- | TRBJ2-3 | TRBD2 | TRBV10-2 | CASSDPGGGTDTQYF | TGCGCCAGCAGTGACCCGGGGGGAGGCACAGATACGCAGTATTTT
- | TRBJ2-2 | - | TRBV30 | CAWSTLNRFAGELFF | TGTGCCTGGAGTACTCTGAACAGGTTCGCCGGGGAGCTGTTTTTT
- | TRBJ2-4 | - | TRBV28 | CASSTRVTPDIQYF | TGTGCCAGCAGCACCCGGGTTACCCCGGACATTCAGTACTTC
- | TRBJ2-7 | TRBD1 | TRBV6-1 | CASSEVGTGGYEQYF | TGTGCCAGCAGTGAAGTTGGGACAGGGGGTTACGAGCAGTACTTC
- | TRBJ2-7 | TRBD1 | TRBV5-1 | CASSAGQGVVEQYF | TGCGCCAGCAGCGCTGGACAGGGCGTTGTCGAGCAGTACTTC
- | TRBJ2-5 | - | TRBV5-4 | CASSWKGETQYF | TGTGCCAGCAGCTGGAAAGGGGAGACCCAGTACTTC
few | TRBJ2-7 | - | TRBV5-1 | CASSLGPRNALSSYEQYF | TGCGCCAGCAGCTTGGGCCCCCGAAATGCGCTGAGCTCCTACGAGCAGTACTTC
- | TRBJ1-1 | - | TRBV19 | CASSIGRGTEAFF | TGTGCCAGTAGTATAGGTAGGGGGACTGAAGCTTTCTTT
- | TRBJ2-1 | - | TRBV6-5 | CASSEKDNNEQFF | TGTGCCAGCAGTGAAAAGGACAACAATGAGCAGTTCTTC
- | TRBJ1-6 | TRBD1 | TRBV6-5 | CASTLGDRYSPLHF | TGTGCCAGCACCCTCGGGGACAGGTATTCACCCCTCCACTTT
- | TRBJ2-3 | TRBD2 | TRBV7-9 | CASSGSGDAPTDTQYF | TGTGCCAGCAGCGGTAGCGGGGACGCCCCCACAGATACGCAGTATTTT
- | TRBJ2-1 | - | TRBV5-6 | CASSLVPGTPNEQFF | TGTGCCAGCAGCTTGGTGCCCGGGACCCCCAATGAGCAGTTCTTC
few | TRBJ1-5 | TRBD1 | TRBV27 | CASSSQGAQPQHF | TGTGCCAGCAGTTCCCAGGGGGCACAGCCCCAGCATTTT
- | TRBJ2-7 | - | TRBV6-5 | CASSFTGSGYEQYF | TGTGCCAGCAGTTTCACAGGGAGTGGCTACGAGCAGTACTTC
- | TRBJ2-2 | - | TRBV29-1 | CSVLGGLNTGELFF | TGCAGCGTGCTGGGGGGGCTGAACACCGGGGAGCTGTTTTTT
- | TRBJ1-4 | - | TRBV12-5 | CASGPSGQGKLFF | TGTGCTAGTGGCCCCTCGGGACAAGGAAAACTGTTTTTT
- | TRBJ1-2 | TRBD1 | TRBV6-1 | CASRPGTDYGYTF | TGTGCCAGCAGACCCGGGACAGACTATGGCTACACCTTC
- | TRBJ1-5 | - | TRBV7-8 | CASSLGPSNQPQHF | TGTGCCAGCAGCTTAGGGCCGAGCAATCAGCCCCAGCATTTT
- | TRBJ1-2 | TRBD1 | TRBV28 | CASSPPGQGANGYTF | TGTGCCAGCAGTCCACCGGGACAGGGGGCGAATGGCTACACCTTC
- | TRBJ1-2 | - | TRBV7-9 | CASSGGRSNYGYTF | TGTGCCAGCAGCGGGGGACGGTCTAACTATGGCTACACCTTC
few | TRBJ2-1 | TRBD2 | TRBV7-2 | CASSPLSGTVGNEQFF | TGTGCCAGCAGCCCTCTCAGCGGGACTGTAGGAAATGAGCAGTTCTTC
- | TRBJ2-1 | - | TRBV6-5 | CASSRVLLSGNEQFF | TGTGCCAGCAGCCGAGTACTACTTTCGGGGAATGAGCAGTTCTTC